The 21 T cell receptor beta chains given below trace back to one sample, sequenced in a study of blood T cells in healthy people across ages. A second PCR, run for about 7 to 11 cycles, used a sample-barcoded 5' primer plus a J-beta primer mix. TCRdb reprocessed the 5' RACE reads with MiXCR, giving one entry per CDR3 protein. The table lists 590,000 or so distinct CDR3 sequences, under 30% of them singletons, with approximately 14% in the top ten. Sequencing was done on a sample of blood. These receptor sequences come from a woman over 75 in good health.

This clonotype was seen more than once but under ten times. The chain's CDR3 is CASTSGGAGYNEQYF. For the CDR3, the DNA is TGTGCCAGCACTAGCGGGGGGGCGGGATACAATGAGCAGTACTTC. The V gene is TRBV11-2, the J gene TRBJ2-7; 12 bases map to TRBD2. Germline CDR1 SGHAT, CDR2 FQNNGV. V trimming: 7 bases; J trimming: 7 bases; junction bases outside the gene matches: 11. CDR3 length equals 15 residues. The entire variable domain, with the rest obtained from reference TRBV11-2 and TRBJ2-7, is as follows: EAGVAQSPRYKIIEKRQSVAFWCNPISGHATLYWYQQILGQGPKLLIQFQNNGVVDDSQLPKDRFSAERLKGVDSTLKIQPAKLEDSAVYLCASTSGGAGYNEQYFGPGTRLTVT.

This clonotype occurred many times. The genes are TRBV3-1 and TRBJ1-4; D gene uncertain. This CDR3 is 15 amino acids long. Germline assignment: CDR1 LGHDT and CDR2 YNNKEL (reference sequence). V was trimmed by 3 bases and J by 3 bases, leaving 11 bases between them. In nucleotides, the CDR3 is TGTGCCAGCAGCCATGGAACCGAGCCTAATGAAAAACTGTTTTTT. This gives the protein CASSHGTEPNEKLFF.

The table lists this clonotype with many counts. As DNA, the CDR3 is TGCAGCGTCTCCGATTTCGGGAGCACCTTC. It yields the protein CSVSDFGSTF. This chain links TRBV29-1 with TRBJ1-2; D gene ambiguous. Trimming removed 6 bases at V and 13 bases at J, with 15 bases between. The V gene's germline CDR1 is SQVTM and CDR2 ANQGSEA. The CDR3 length is 10 residues.

Comments on this clonotype: A much larger clone sits a single nucleotide away, making a read error possible. This chain connects TRBV12-3 or TRBV12-4 to TRBJ1-2, with D possibly matching TRBD1 (5 bases). This CDR3 spans 15 amino acids. The CDR3 reads CVSSLVGRAGDGYTF. CDR3 sequence (DNA): TGTGTCAGCAGTTTAGTTGGCAGGGCGGGGGATGGCTACACCTTC.

This clonotype was found many times. The chain uses TRBV28 and TRBJ2-7; no reliable D call. The germline V gene encodes CDR1 MDHEN and CDR2 SYDVKM. The CDR3 contains 13 residues. Trimming pared 5 bases from V and 2 bases from J, leaving 10 bases between. This chain's CDR3 is CASSPLGAYEQYF. The CDR3 DNA follows: TGTGCCAGCAGTCCCTTAGGCGCCTACGAGCAGTACTTC.

This clonotype was recorded many times. The genes are TRBV5-5 and TRBJ2-3; 7 positions agree with TRBD1. Trimming removed 1 base from V and 8 bases from J; junction bases left unmatched: 4. The germline V gene encodes CDR1 SGHKS and CDR2 YYEKEE (reference sequence). The CDR3 has 13 residues. This CDR3 reads CASSLQGEGTQYF. The CDR3 coding sequence is TGTGCCAGCAGCTTGCAGGGGGAAGGTACGCAGTATTTT.

This clonotype has a count of ten or more. This chain uses TRBV5-1 with TRBJ1-2; 7 positions agree with TRBD1. With 3 bases clipped from V and 8 bases from J, the junction kept 16 bases outside the gene matches. The CDR3 loop spans 16 amino acids. Germline V gene lookup returns CDR1 SGHRS and CDR2 YFSETQ. CDR3 residues: CASSSSTPDRAGGYTF. The CDR3 coding sequence is TGCGCCAGCAGCTCTTCCACTCCCGACAGGGCGGGCGGCTACACCTTC.

This clonotype was seen more than once but under ten times. The rearrangement links TRBV28 to TRBJ2-1; unclear D gene. The CDR3 spans 12 residues. CDR1 MDHEN and CDR2 SYDVKM come from the germline V gene. Trimming removed 5 bases at V and 8 bases at J, with 10 bases between. The CDR3 bases are TGTGCCAGCAGTCTAAACAGTGATGAGCAGTTCTTC. Its protein product is CASSLNSDEQFF.

On this clonotype: One end of the junction fails to match germline, which may point to a read error. V is TRBV27 and J is TRBJ2-3, with TRBD2 matching 7 bases. The CDR3 loop spans 12 amino acids. Germline V gene data show CDR1 as MNHEY and CDR2 as SMNVEV (reference sequence). The CDR3 loop is CANSFGGVRLYF. CDR3 nucleotide sequence: TGCGCCAACAGTTTTGGGGGGGTACGTCTGTATTTT.

This clonotype was recorded at least ten times. The V call is TRBV29-1, the J call TRBJ1-2; no firm D call. CDR1 is SQVTM, CDR2 ANQGSEA, per germline. Trimming pared 3 bases from V and 5 bases from J, leaving 10 bases between. This CDR3 has 12 amino acids. The CDR3 DNA reads TGCAGCGTTGAGGTCACGGAATATGGCTACACCTTC. Translating gives CSVEVTEYGYTF. Complete variable domain (other parts from reference TRBV29-1 and TRBJ1-2): SAVISQKPSRDICQRGTSLTIQCQVDSQVTMMFWYRQQPGQSLTLIATANQGSEATYESGFVIDKFPISRPNLTFSTLTVSNMSPEDSSIYLCSVEVTEYGYTFGSGTRLTVV.

This clonotype came up many times. Sequence at one end of the junction differs from germline and may be a read error. The chain links TRBV7-7 to TRBJ2-3; a weak D match, TRBD1 (6 bases). The CDR3 is 15 amino acids. Germline CDR1 reads SSHAT; CDR2 reads FNYEAQ (reference sequence). The CDR3 region has the DNA TGTGCTAGCAGCCCTATAGGGGGAGTAACAGATACGCAGTATTTT. Translation: CASSPIGGVTDTQYF.

In its sample, this clonotype was seen many times. V usage is TRBV24-1 and J usage is TRBJ2-6; D gene ambiguous. Germline V gene data show CDR1 as KGHDR and CDR2 as SFDVKD. Trimming removed 3 bases at V and 1 base at J, with 9 bases between. The CDR3 is 16 amino acids. Here the CDR3 DNA reads TGTGCCACCAGTGATAGACGTGGTTCTGGGGCCAACGTCCTGACTTTC. It specifies CATSDRRGSGANVLTF.

As regards this clonotype: A single base separates this from a much larger clone, so it may be a read error. The chain recombines TRBV18 with TRBJ1-2; 7 bases match TRBD1. CDR3 length: 14 residues. Germline V gives CDR1 KGHSH, CDR2 LQKENI. CDR3 sequence: CASSPDRDSSGHTF. The CDR3 region has the DNA TGTGCCAGCTCACCCGACAGGGATTCGAGTGGCCACACCTTC.

This clonotype has ten or more counts. V usage is TRBV18 and J usage is TRBJ1-2; D may be TRBD1 (5 bases). Germline V gives CDR1 KGHSH, CDR2 LQKENI. There are 15 residues in the CDR3. Trimming left V 3 bases short and J 2 bases short, with 13 bases between. CDR3 residues: CASSPEGRGNYGYTF. The CDR3 nucleotides are TGTGCCAGCTCACCCGAGGGGCGCGGAAACTATGGCTACACCTTC.

This clonotype appeared many times. The chain links TRBV3-1 to TRBJ2-5; the match to TRBD2 covers 12 bases. The V gene end was trimmed by 2 bases and the J gene end by 5 bases; junction bases not matched to a gene: 6. From germline, CDR1 is LGHDT and CDR2 YNNKEL (reference sequence). The CDR3 is 16 residues long. This chain's CDR3 is CASSQRTSGAGETQYF. The CDR3 DNA follows: TGTGCCAGCAGCCAAAGGACTAGCGGGGCAGGGGAGACCCAGTACTTC.

This clonotype was seen a handful of times. The rearrangement links TRBV6-6 to TRBJ1-1; weak D call: TRBD1 (5 bases). The length of the CDR3 is 14 residues. V dropped 6 bases and J dropped 0 bases, with 11 bases sitting between them. Germline CDR1 is MNHNY and CDR2 is SVGAGI (reference sequence). CDR3 bases: TGTGCCAGCAGCCTCAGGACAATGAACACTGAAGCTTTCTTT. Its translation: CASSLRTMNTEAFF.

V gene TRBV4-3 combines with J gene TRBJ1-6; D is undetermined. This CDR3 is built from 14 residues. Trimming took off 0 bases at V and 8 bases at J, with 8 bases between the two ends. Germline V lookup: CDR1 LGHNA, CDR2 YSLEER. The CDR3 coding sequence is TGCGCCAGCAGCCAAGATCTGCACGATTCACCCCTCCACTTT. Protein product: CASSQDLHDSPLHF.

There are a few counts of this clonotype. The genes are TRBV27 and TRBJ2-3; 9 bases fit TRBD1. CDR3 length: 15 amino acids. CDR1 is MNHEY and CDR2 is SMNVEV in the germline V gene (reference sequence). V gave up 7 bases and J gave up 5 bases; unmatched junction bases: 10. As DNA, the CDR3 is TGTGCCAGCAACCTTGGGACAGGGTTTAGAGATACGCAGTATTTT. This translates into CASNLGTGFRDTQYF.

The gene calls are TRBV12-3 or TRBV12-4 and TRBJ2-5, with D unclear. The V end lost 2 bases, the J end lost 11 bases, and 15 bases lay between the germline ends. The CDR3 is made up of 13 amino acids. The CDR3 bases are TGTGCCAGCAGTTTATCAGGCGTGGATGAGCAGTACTTC. Its translation: CASSLSGVDEQYF.

This chain joins TRBV7-2 and TRBJ2-1, with 10 bases identical to TRBD2. V lost 5 bases to trimming and J lost 3 bases; unmatched junction nucleotides: 4. Germline assignment: CDR1 SGHTA and CDR2 FQGNSA. The CDR3 spans 15 residues. The DNA of the CDR3 is TGTGCCAGCAGCCCCGGGACTAGCGTCTACAATGAGCAGTTCTTC. As protein: CASSPGTSVYNEQFF.

This clonotype has just one count. The chain employs TRBV6-6 and TRBJ2-5; 9 bases line up with TRBD2. Germline V gene data show CDR1 as MNHNY and CDR2 as SVGAGI (reference sequence). The CDR3 extends over 16 amino acids. Germline trimming cut 2 bases from V and 5 bases from J; bases unmatched to any gene: 9. CDR3 amino acids: CASSYGGAGGGETQYF. The CDR3 nucleotides are TGTGCCAGCAGTTACGGGGGAGCGGGGGGTGGGGAGACCCAGTACTTC.